The source of this T cell receptor beta chain is a study of blood T cells in healthy people across ages. Donors ranged from roughly 6 to 90 years old and were healthy Caucasians in Russia. Collection of roughly 9.8 milliliters of peripheral blood was performed for each donor. The CDR3 length is 15 residues. V was cut by 1 base and J by 1 base, with 11 bases left in between. CDR1 and CDR2 from the germline V gene are SEHNR and FQNEAQ (reference sequence). This clonotype occurred a few times. The second PCR ran about 6 to 12 cycles with a sample-barcoded 5' primer and J-beta primers. CDR3-containing paired-end reads numbering at least 2.5 million came from each sample. TCRdb reanalysed the 5' RACE reads using MiXCR and keeps one entry per CDR3 protein. The sample carries some 850,000 distinct CDR3 sequences, 20% to 30% recorded once. The sample was also reused in another study, on T cells of mothers and their children. That source adds: No persistent microchimeric T cell clones were detected at 95 to 100 clones per million clonotypes sensitivity.

The sequenced material came from blood. This TCR came from a boy aged 5 to 17 in good health. The chain is built from TRBV7-9 and TRBJ2-7; D unclear. The DNA for the CDR3 is TGTGCCAGCAGCTTAGGGCCTCCAGGATCCTACGAGCAGTACTTC. It translates to CASSLGPPGSYEQYF. The entire variable domain, with the rest obtained from reference TRBV7-9 and TRBJ2-7, is as follows: DTGVSQNPRHKITKRGQNVTFRCDPISEHNRLYWYRQTLGQGPEFLTYFQNEAQLEKSRLLSDRFSAERPKGSFSTLEIQRTEQGDSAMYLCASSLGPPGSYEQYFGPGTRLTVT.